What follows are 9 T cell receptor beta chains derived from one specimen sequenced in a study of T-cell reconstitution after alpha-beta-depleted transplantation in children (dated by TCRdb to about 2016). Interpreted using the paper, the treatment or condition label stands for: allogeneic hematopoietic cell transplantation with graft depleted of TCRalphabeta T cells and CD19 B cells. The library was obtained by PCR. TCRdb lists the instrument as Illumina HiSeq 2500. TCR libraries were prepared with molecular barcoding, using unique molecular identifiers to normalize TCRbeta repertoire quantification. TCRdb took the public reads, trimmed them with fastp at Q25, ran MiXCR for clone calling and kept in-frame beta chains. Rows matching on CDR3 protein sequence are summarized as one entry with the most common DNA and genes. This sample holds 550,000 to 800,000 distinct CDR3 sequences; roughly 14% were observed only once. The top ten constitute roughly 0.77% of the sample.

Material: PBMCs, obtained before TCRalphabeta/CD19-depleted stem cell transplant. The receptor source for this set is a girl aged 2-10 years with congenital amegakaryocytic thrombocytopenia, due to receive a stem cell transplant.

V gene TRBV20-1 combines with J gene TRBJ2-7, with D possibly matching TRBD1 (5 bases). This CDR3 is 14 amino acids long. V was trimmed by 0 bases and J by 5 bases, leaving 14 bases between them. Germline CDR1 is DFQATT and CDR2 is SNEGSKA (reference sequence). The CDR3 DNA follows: TGCAGTGCTAGAGATCCCCAGGGTAAAGACGAGCAGTACTTC. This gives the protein CSARDPQGKDEQYF.

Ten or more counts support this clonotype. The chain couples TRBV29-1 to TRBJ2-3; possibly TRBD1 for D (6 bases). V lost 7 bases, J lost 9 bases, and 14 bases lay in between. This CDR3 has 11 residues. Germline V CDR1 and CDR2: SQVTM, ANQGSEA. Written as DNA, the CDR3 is TGCAGCGGCTACACTGGGGGCACGCAGTATTTT. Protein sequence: CSGYTGGTQYF.

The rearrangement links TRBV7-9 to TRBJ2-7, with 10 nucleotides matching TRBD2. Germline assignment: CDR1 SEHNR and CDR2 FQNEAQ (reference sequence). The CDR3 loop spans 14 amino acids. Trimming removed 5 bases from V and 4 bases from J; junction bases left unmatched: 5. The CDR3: CASSPGAGGYEQYF. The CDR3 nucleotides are TGTGCCAGCAGCCCAGGAGCGGGAGGGTACGAGCAGTACTTC.

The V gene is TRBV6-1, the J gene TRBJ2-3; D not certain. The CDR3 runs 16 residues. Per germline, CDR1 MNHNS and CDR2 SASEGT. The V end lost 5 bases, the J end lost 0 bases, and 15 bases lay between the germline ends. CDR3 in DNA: TGTGCCAGCAGTCCTAATCTACCCTTTAGCACAGATACGCAGTATTTT. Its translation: CASSPNLPFSTDTQYF.

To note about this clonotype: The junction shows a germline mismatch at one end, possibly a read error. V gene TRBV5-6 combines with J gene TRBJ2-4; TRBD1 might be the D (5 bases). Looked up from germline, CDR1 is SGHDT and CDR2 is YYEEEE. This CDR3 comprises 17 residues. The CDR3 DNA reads TGTGCCAGCAGCTTGGGGGGTCAGGGCCTCAAGGGGAACAGTCAGTACTTC. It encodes CASSLGGQGLKGNSQYF.

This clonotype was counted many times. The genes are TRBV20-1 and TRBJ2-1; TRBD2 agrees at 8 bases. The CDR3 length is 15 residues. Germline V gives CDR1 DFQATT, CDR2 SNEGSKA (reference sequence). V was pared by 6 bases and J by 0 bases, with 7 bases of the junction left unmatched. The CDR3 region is CSAKLAASSYNEQFF. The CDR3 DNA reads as TGCAGTGCAAAACTAGCGGCGAGCTCCTACAATGAGCAGTTCTTC.

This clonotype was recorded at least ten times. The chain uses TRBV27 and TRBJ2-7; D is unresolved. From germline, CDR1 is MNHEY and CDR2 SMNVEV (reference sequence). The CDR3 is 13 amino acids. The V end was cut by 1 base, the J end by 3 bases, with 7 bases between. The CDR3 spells CASSLYLGYEQYF. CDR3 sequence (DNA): TGTGCCAGCAGTTTATACCTGGGCTACGAGCAGTACTTC.

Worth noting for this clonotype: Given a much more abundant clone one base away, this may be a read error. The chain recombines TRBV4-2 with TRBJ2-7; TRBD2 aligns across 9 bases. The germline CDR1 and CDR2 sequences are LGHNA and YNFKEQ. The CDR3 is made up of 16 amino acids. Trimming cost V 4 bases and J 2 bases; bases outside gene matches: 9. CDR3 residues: CASSPNTAGGPYEQYF. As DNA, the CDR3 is TGTGCCAGCAGCCCAAACACGGCGGGAGGGCCCTACGAGCAGTACTTC.

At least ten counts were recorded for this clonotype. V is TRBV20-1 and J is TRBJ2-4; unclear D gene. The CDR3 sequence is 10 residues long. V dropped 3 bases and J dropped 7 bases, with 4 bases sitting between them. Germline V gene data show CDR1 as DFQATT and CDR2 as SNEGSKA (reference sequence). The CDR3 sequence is CSASSNIQYF. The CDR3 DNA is TGCAGTGCTAGCTCGAACATTCAGTACTTC.